The clone carrying this TCR beta chain was seen repeatedly, ten times or more. Antigen specificity is unknown. Clinical symptoms, serum thyroxine and TRAb, thyroid ultrasound and orbital computed tomography together formed the diagnostic basis. This sample holds PBMCs from less than 13 ml fresh peripheral blood. The CDR3 length is 14 residues. The J segment lost 3 bases and the V segment lost 6 bases, leaving 10 bases of the junction unmatched. CDR1 and CDR2 (germline): SQVTM, ANQGSEA. The sample belongs to a study of T cells in Graves' hyperthyroidism and ophthalmopathy. General observations from the study: Blood also showed most of the thyroid clonotypes that were expanded above 0.001.

Researchers took RNA transcripts and amplified the TCR beta CDR3 regions from them. First-round RT-PCR with HTBI primers amplified the TCR CDR3 region. One entry per CDR3 protein results from TCRdb running MiXCR on the multiplex PCR reads. The sample contains approximately 870,000 distinct CDR3 sequences, 38% of which appear only once. The chain combines TRBV29-1 with TRBJ1-2, with TRBD1 matching over 7 bases. This clonotype was obtained from a man in his late teens or twenties with Graves' hyperthyroidism. Sequencing input: blood. For the CDR3, the DNA is TGCAGCGTGAGGGGGCCGGAAAACCACTATGGCTACACCTTC. It is translated as CSVRGPENHYGYTF.